Below are 18 T cell receptor beta chains sequenced from a single sample in a study of blood T cell repertoires in COVID-19. Generated by immunoSEQ multiplex PCR, the TCRdb table keeps only in-frame clones and is missing some. In the table there are roughly 98,000 clones, approximately 80% of which are singletons. The sequencing sample was made of peripheral blood. All receptors come from a woman in her seventies with active or convalescent COVID-19.

V and J are TRBV10-3 and TRBJ1-2; D is unclear. CDR1 ENHRY and CDR2 SYGVKD come from the germline V gene. The CDR3 length is 13 residues. V was cut by 6 bases and J by 0 bases, with 8 bases left in between. The DNA of the CDR3 is TGTGCCATCAGCAAAAATGCTAACTATGGCTACACCTTC. Translation gives CAISKNANYGYTF.

This sequence joins TRBV7-2 and TRBJ2-2, with 7 bases identical to TRBD2. The V gene's germline CDR1 is SGHTA and CDR2 FQGNSA. The CDR3 extends over 15 amino acids. V gave up 5 bases and J gave up 3 bases; unmatched junction bases: 6. In nucleotides, the CDR3 is TGTGCCAGCAGCAAACTAGCGCCCTACACCGGGGAGCTGTTTTTT. As protein: CASSKLAPYTGELFF. The variable domain in full, completed from reference TRBV7-2 and TRBJ2-2, reads GAGVSQSPSNKVTEKGKDVELRCDPISGHTALYWYRQSLGQGLEFLIYFQGNSAPDKSGLPSDRFSAERTGGSVSTLTIQRTQQEDSAVYLCASSKLAPYTGELFFGEGSRLTVL.

The V and J genes are TRBV19 and TRBJ1-6; no reliable D call. The germline V gene encodes CDR1 LNHDA and CDR2 SQIVND (reference sequence). With 3 bases removed from V and 10 bases from J, the gap between germline ends came to 10 bases. CDR3 length: 13 amino acids. The CDR3 loop is CASSIGGGSPLHF. The CDR3 DNA is TGTGCCAGTAGTATCGGCGGAGGATCACCCCTCCACTTT.

The genes are TRBV5-1 and TRBJ1-2; D is ambiguous. Germline values: CDR1 SGHRS, CDR2 YFSETQ. V lost 0 bases and J 5 bases, leaving 11 bases between the germline ends. The CDR3 totals 14 residues. CDR3 bases: TGCGCCAGCAGCTTGGGTGGGAGGTTATATGGCTACACCTTC. It is translated as CASSLGGRLYGYTF.

V usage is TRBV5-1 and J usage is TRBJ2-1; 15 nucleotides agree with TRBD2. The CDR3 consists of 14 residues. Germline values: CDR1 SGHRS, CDR2 YFSETQ. Trimming at V came to 4 bases and at J to 15 bases, leaving 8 bases not matched to a gene. The DNA of the CDR3 is TGCGCCAGCAGCCCCGGGACTAGCGGGGGGTCTCCGTTCTTC. Its translation: CASSPGTSGGSPFF.

The J gene is TRBJ2-1, the V gene TRBV5-1; D call uncertain. Germline CDR1 is SGHRS and CDR2 is YFSETQ. Trimming shortened V by 4 bases and J by 7 bases, and 9 bases separated the two germline ends. The CDR3 runs to 12 residues. CDR3 amino acids: CASSPVGNEQFF. The CDR3, as DNA: TGCGCCAGCAGCCCTGTCGGGAATGAGCAGTTCTTC.

The chain is built from TRBV11-2 and TRBJ2-2, with 8 positions matching TRBD1. Germline V CDR1 and CDR2: SGHAT, FQNNGV. The V segment lost 5 bases and the J segment 3 bases; nucleotides outside the gene matches: 8. The CDR3 contains 16 residues. The CDR3: CASSARRTGYTGELFF. DNA for the CDR3: TGTGCCAGCAGCGCCAGACGGACAGGGTACACCGGGGAGCTGTTTTTT.

V and J are TRBV2 and TRBJ1-2; D uncertain. V lost 6 bases, J lost 2 bases, and 10 bases lay in between. The germline V gene encodes CDR1 SNHLY and CDR2 FYNNEI. The CDR3 consists of 13 residues. The CDR3 nucleotides read TGTGCCAGCAGCGTAGATTCCAACTATGGCTACACCTTC. Its protein is CASSVDSNYGYTF.

The chain combines TRBV6-2 or TRBV6-3 with TRBJ2-1; the match to TRBD2 covers 12 bases. The CDR3 runs 16 residues. The ends lost 4 bases at V and 5 bases at J; junction bases unmatched: 6. The germline V gene encodes CDR1 MNHEY and CDR2 SVGEGT. CDR3 amino acids: CASSFHRTSGDNEQFF. CDR3 DNA: TGTGCCAGCAGTTTCCACCGGACTAGCGGGGACAATGAGCAGTTCTTC.

This clone came up once. V is TRBV19 and J is TRBJ1-1, with no clear D. The CDR3 spans 14 residues. Trimming cost V 4 bases and J 8 bases, with 17 bases left between them. Germline lookup yields CDR1 LNHDA and CDR2 SQIVND (reference sequence). In DNA form, the CDR3 reads TGTGCCAGTAGTACCGCGGGAGGAGTGGGGGAAGCTTTCTTT. This codes for CASSTAGGVGEAFF.

Here the CDR3 reads CATSRNRDSGELFF. DNA for the CDR3: TGTGCCACCAGCAGAAACAGGGATTCCGGGGAGCTGTTTTTT. The chain has TRBV15 and TRBJ2-2, with D perhaps TRBD1 (6 bases). The CDR3 contains 14 residues. Trimming removed 2 bases from V and 6 bases from J, with 10 bases in between. Germline CDR1 is LNHNV and CDR2 is YYDKDF (reference sequence). The full variable domain, completed using reference TRBV15 and TRBJ2-2, is DAMVIQNPRYQVTQFGKPVTLSCSQTLNHNVMYWYQQKSSQAPKLLFHYYDKDFNNEADTPDNFQSRRPNTSFCFLDIRSPGLGDTAMYLCATSRNRDSGELFFGEGSRLTVL.

The chain carries TRBV6-5 and TRBJ2-2, with 8 bases matching TRBD2. CDR3 size: 15 residues. J gave up 2 bases and V 5 bases, and 4 bases lay outside the gene matches. Germline CDR1 reads MNHEY; CDR2 reads SVGAGI. CDR3 residues: CASSPGGTNTGELFF. Written as DNA, the CDR3 is TGTGCCAGCAGTCCGGGGGGGACCAACACCGGGGAGCTGTTTTTT.

The chain carries TRBV5-6 and TRBJ1-6; 11 nucleotides agree with TRBD1. This CDR3 has 17 amino acids. V lost 1 base to trimming and J lost 8 bases; unmatched junction nucleotides: 8. Germline V gene sequence: CDR1 SGHDT, CDR2 YYEEEE. For the CDR3, the DNA is TGTGCCAGCAGCTTGTGGGGGCCGGGACAGGGGGATTCACCCCTCCACTTT. Residues: CASSLWGPGQGDSPLHF.

This clone appeared once. Here the CDR3 reads CAISALAGDNQPQHF. CDR3 coding DNA: TGTGCCATCAGTGCTTTAGCGGGAGACAATCAGCCCCAGCATTTT. The chain has TRBV10-3 and TRBJ1-5; D unresolved. CDR3 length equals 15 residues. V lost 4 bases, J lost 3 bases, and 13 bases lay in between. Germline-derived CDR1 and CDR2 are ENHRY and SYGVKD.

The chain has TRBV2 and TRBJ1-1; maybe TRBD1 (5 bases). The V and J ends lost 5 bases and 2 bases respectively, with 12 bases between them. CDR1 and CDR2 from the germline V gene are SNHLY and FYNNEI. This CDR3 is built from 14 residues. This CDR3 is CASSTTGGNTEAFF. In DNA, the CDR3 is TGTGCCAGCAGTACAACCGGGGGAAACACTGAAGCTTTCTTT.

This clone has only a few counts. The rearrangement joins TRBV5-4 to TRBJ2-5, with D possibly TRBD2 on 5 matching bases. Deletions cut 0 bases from V and 5 bases from J, with 11 bases between. This CDR3 has 14 residues. Germline V gene lookup returns CDR1 SGHNT and CDR2 YYREEE (reference sequence). CDR3 protein: CASSLEDRGETQYF. As DNA, the CDR3 is TGTGCCAGCAGCTTGGAGGATCGAGGGGAGACCCAGTACTTC.

Points on this clone: This specimen includes other DNA sequences encoding the same CDR3. J is TRBJ1-2 and V is TRBV5-1; D is perhaps TRBD1 (6 bases). Trimming removed 5 bases at V and 3 bases at J, with 11 bases between. In germline, CDR1 is SGHRS, CDR2 YFSETQ. This CDR3 is built from 13 residues. The CDR3 DNA sequence: TGCGCCAGCAGTCCACAGGGAGACTATGGCTACACCTTC. The encoded protein is CASSPQGDYGYTF.

The V and J genes are TRBV3-1 (or the pseudogene TRBV3-2) and TRBJ2-6; D unclear. CDR1 and CDR2 from the germline V gene are LGHDT and YNNKEL (reference sequence). V was pared by 4 bases and J by 9 bases, with 16 bases between. There are 15 residues in the CDR3. This chain's CDR3 is CASSLNTLLINVLTF. Written as DNA, the CDR3 is TGTGCCAGCAGCCTAAATACCCTCCTAATCAACGTCCTGACTTTC.